One sample yielded the 22 T cell receptor beta chains listed below, sequenced in a study of shared clonotypes between healthy human individuals. Using immunoSEQ multiplex PCR, the repertoire was profiled, and TCRdb retains in-frame clones only, with some absent. The sample holds about 2.3 million clones, over 85% seen once. The sample taken for sequencing was naive CD4+ T cells from PBMCs. The subset here: CD45RA+ positively selected. These receptors all come from a man between 18 and 35 years old in good health. Some clones in this sample may be carry-over from other donors' samples.

V usage is TRBV7-9 and J usage is TRBJ2-3; D not certain. V shed 4 bases and J shed 4 bases, with 12 bases lying between them. Looked up from germline, CDR1 is SEHNR and CDR2 is FQNEAQ (reference sequence). The CDR3 loop spans 14 amino acids. The CDR3 sequence is CASSSTKGADTQYF. CDR3 DNA: TGTGCCAGCAGCTCAACAAAGGGTGCAGATACGCAGTATTTT.

The gene calls are TRBV28 and TRBJ2-4; the match to TRBD2 covers 12 bases. V dropped 6 bases and J dropped 1; count of bases not matched to a gene: 4. This CDR3 is 16 amino acids long. The germline V gene has CDR1 MDHEN and CDR2 SYDVKM. This CDR3 reads CASSPLAGGAKNIQYF. Here the CDR3 DNA reads TGTGCCAGCAGCCCACTAGCGGGGGGCGCCAAAAACATTCAGTACTTC.

This chain joins TRBV5-1 and TRBJ2-7; 10 bases agree with TRBD1. The V gene's germline CDR1 is SGHRS and CDR2 YFSETQ. J gave up 7 bases and V 7 bases, and 8 bases lay outside the gene matches. CDR3 size: 13 residues. CDR3 protein: CASLGQGGKEQYF. The DNA for the CDR3 is TGCGCCAGCCTTGGACAGGGGGGAAAGGAGCAGTACTTC.

The rearrangement joins TRBV7-8 to TRBJ2-1; the D gene is possibly TRBD2 (5 bases). This CDR3 comprises 16 residues. With 0 bases removed from V and 8 bases from J, the gap between germline ends came to 17 bases. Per germline, CDR1 SGHVS and CDR2 FQNEAQ. CDR3 sequence reads: CASSLALPSLYDEQFF. The CDR3 DNA is TGTGCCAGCAGCTTAGCGCTTCCTAGCCTATACGATGAGCAGTTCTTC.

This chain links TRBV5-1 with TRBJ2-1; 9 bases align to TRBD1. V shed 0 bases and J 9 bases; nucleotides not matched to a gene: 10. This CDR3 has 16 residues. Germline V gives CDR1 SGHRS, CDR2 YFSETQ. CDR3 DNA: TGCGCCAGCAGCTTGGTCGCCGGGACAGGGTTGGTTGAGCAGTTCTTC. Translation: CASSLVAGTGLVEQFF. The full variable domain, completed using reference TRBV5-1 and TRBJ2-1, is KAGVTQTPRYLIKTRGQQVTLSCSPISGHRSVSWYQQTPGQGLQFLFEYFSETQRNKGNFPGRFSGRQFSNSRSEMNVSTLELGDSALYLCASSLVAGTGLVEQFFGPGTRLTVL.

This chain connects TRBV30 to TRBJ2-7; 12 nucleotides agree with TRBD2. The trim removed 8 bases at V and 5 bases at J, leaving 7 bases unmatched. This CDR3 contains 13 residues. Germline CDR1 is GTSNPN and CDR2 is SVGIG (reference sequence). CDR3 amino acids: CAVALAGGHEQYF. Here the CDR3 DNA reads TGTGCCGTGGCACTAGCGGGAGGCCACGAGCAGTACTTC.

In its sample, this clone was seen once. Other DNA variants within this sample encode the same CDR3. V is TRBV20-1 and J is TRBJ1-1, with D perhaps TRBD1 (6 bases). This CDR3 spans 10 amino acids. CDR1 and CDR2 from the germline V gene are DFQATT and SNEGSKA (reference sequence). V lost 5 bases to trimming and J lost 8 bases, with 9 bases between them. The CDR3 region has the DNA TGCAGTGCTCCCGGGACAGAAGCTTTCTTT. As protein: CSAPGTEAFF.

The sample holds one count of this clone. The gene calls are TRBV4-3 and TRBJ2-3; unclear D gene. In germline, CDR1 is LGHNA, CDR2 YSLEER. The CDR3 contains 13 residues. V lost 4 bases, J lost 5 bases, and 10 bases lay in between. The DNA for the CDR3 is TGCGCCAGCAGCCCTCAAGCGAGAGATACGCAGTATTTT. This codes for CASSPQARDTQYF.

The rearrangement joins TRBV28 to TRBJ2-7, with TRBD2 matching 11 bases. Germline CDR1 reads MDHEN; CDR2 reads SYDVKM. Germline trimming cut 5 bases from V and 2 bases from J; bases unmatched to any gene: 11. CDR3 size: 17 residues. Here the CDR3 DNA reads TGTGCCAGCAGTGGGGGGCTAGCGGGAGGAATCCCCTACGAGCAGTACTTC. This sequence encodes CASSGGLAGGIPYEQYF.

CDR3 residues: CATRGRTDTQYF. CDR3 in DNA: TGTGCCACCCGGGGTCGCACAGATACGCAGTATTTT. The rearrangement uses TRBV6-5 and TRBJ2-3; TRBD2 might be the D (5 bases). The CDR3 loop spans 12 amino acids. V lost 10 bases and J lost 1, with 9 bases in between. Germline loops: CDR1 MNHEY, CDR2 SVGAGI.

In regard to this clone: Other nucleotide sequences from this sample produce the same CDR3. This chain connects TRBV11-3 to TRBJ2-2; D unresolved. The germline gives CDR1 SGHNT, CDR2 YENEEA. CDR3 length: 11 amino acids. Trimming took 5 bases from V and 5 from J, leaving 3 bases between them. The CDR3 nucleotides are TGTGCCAGCAGCCTAACCGGGGAGCTGTTTTTT. This gives the protein CASSLTGELFF.

The V and J genes are TRBV2 and TRBJ2-6, with 10 positions matching TRBD1. CDR1 and CDR2 from the germline V gene are SNHLY and FYNNEI. This CDR3 spans 16 amino acids. Losses at the gene ends were 5 bases for V and 2 bases for J; bases not matched to a gene: 3. The CDR3 sequence is CASSRQGAPGANVLTF. CDR3 nucleotides: TGTGCCAGCAGTAGACAGGGGGCGCCTGGGGCCAACGTCCTGACTTTC.

The chain carries TRBV2 and TRBJ1-1; weak D call: TRBD1 (6 bases). This CDR3 is built from 13 residues. Germline CDR1 and CDR2: SNHLY and FYNNEI. Trimming left V 7 bases short and J 1 base short, with 10 bases between. The CDR3 spells CASTQDRNTEAFF. The CDR3 bases are TGTGCCAGCACCCAGGACAGGAACACTGAAGCTTTCTTT.

In the case of this clone: Different DNA sequences within this sample yield the same CDR3. V and J are TRBV28 and TRBJ1-4; TRBD1 is a possible D gene (6 bases). V shed 3 bases and J shed 7 bases, with 12 bases lying between them. CDR1 MDHEN and CDR2 SYDVKM come from the germline V gene. There are 14 residues in the CDR3. The CDR3 loop is CASSLSGGGEKLFF. The CDR3 DNA follows: TGTGCCAGCAGTTTGTCGGGAGGGGGTGAAAAACTGTTTTTT. Full variable domain (missing parts from reference TRBV28 and TRBJ1-4): DVKVTQSSRYLVKRTGEKVFLECVQDMDHENMFWYRQDPGLGLRLIYFSYDVKMKEKGDIPEGYSVSREKKERFSLILESASTNQTSMYLCASSLSGGGEKLFFGSGTQLSVL.

The CDR3 is CASSLLAGVEQYF. CDR3 nucleotide sequence: TGTGCCAGCAGTTTGCTCGCAGGGGTCGAGCAGTACTTC. V and J are TRBV28 and TRBJ2-7; D possibly corresponds to TRBD1 (6 bases). The V end was cut by 3 bases, the J end by 6 bases, with 12 bases between. The germline gives CDR1 MDHEN, CDR2 SYDVKM. This CDR3 has 13 residues.

The V call is TRBV10-2, the J call TRBJ2-5; tentatively, D is TRBD1 (5 bases). With 4 bases removed from V and 5 bases from J, the gap between germline ends came to 14 bases. Germline V gene sequence: CDR1 WSHSY, CDR2 SAAADI. The CDR3 is made up of 14 amino acids. The CDR3 reads CASSAQGSPETQYF. CDR3 DNA sequence: TGCGCCAGCAGTGCTCAGGGATCACCCGAGACCCAGTACTTC.

V usage is TRBV5-6 and J usage is TRBJ2-2; 10 bases agree with TRBD1. This CDR3 contains 16 residues. CDR1 is SGHDT, CDR2 YYEEEE, per germline. V lost 4 bases to trimming and J lost 3 bases; unmatched junction nucleotides: 6. The CDR3 DNA is TGTGCCAGCAGCATAGACAGGGGGCTGGACACCGGGGAGCTGTTTTTT. Protein: CASSIDRGLDTGELFF. Supplemented by reference TRBV5-6 and TRBJ2-2, the full variable domain reads DAGVTQSPTHLIKTRGQQVTLRCSPKSGHDTVSWYQQALGQGPQFIFQYYEEEERQRGNFPDRFSGHQFPNYSSELNVNALLLGDSALYLCASSIDRGLDTGELFFGEGSRLTVL.

The rearrangement joins TRBV27 to TRBJ2-1; TRBD2 agrees at 11 bases. Germline lookup yields CDR1 MNHEY and CDR2 SMNVEV (reference sequence). CDR3 length: 16 amino acids. J was trimmed by 9 bases and V by 5 bases; bases with no gene match: 12. CDR3 nucleotides: TGTGCCAGCAGTCCCCCCGGACTAGCGGGCGGTGGTGAGCAGTTCTTC. Translated, it gives CASSPPGLAGGGEQFF.

CDR3 nucleotide sequence: TGTGCCAGCGATCCAACGGGGACGCCAGATACGCAGTATTTT. The encoded protein is CASDPTGTPDTQYF. The rearrangement uses TRBV6-1 and TRBJ2-3; D is perhaps TRBD1 or TRBD2 (5 bases each). The CDR3 is made up of 14 amino acids. V lost 8 bases, J lost 4 bases, and 16 bases lay in between. Germline-derived CDR1 and CDR2 are MNHNS and SASEGT.

Notes on this clone: At the DNA level, this CDR3 is encoded by other sequences in the same sample as well. The chain carries TRBV7-3 and TRBJ1-1; D is unresolved. The V end lost 2 bases, the J end lost 2 bases, and 6 bases lay between the germline ends. The CDR3 has 13 residues. Germline CDR1 reads SGHTA; CDR2 reads FQGTGA. In nucleotides, the CDR3 is TGTGCCAGCAGCTTACGATCAAACACTGAAGCTTTCTTT. This translates into CASSLRSNTEAFF.

The rearrangement links TRBV7-8 to TRBJ2-1; 9 bases map to TRBD1. Germline V lookup: CDR1 SGHVS, CDR2 FQNEAQ. Unmatched junction bases numbered 6, after V lost 5 bases and J lost 7 bases. The CDR3 loop spans 14 amino acids. The CDR3 loop is CASSKGQGWNEQFF. The CDR3 nucleotides read TGTGCCAGCAGCAAGGGACAGGGTTGGAATGAGCAGTTCTTC. The full variable domain, its missing parts supplied by reference TRBV7-8 and TRBJ2-1, is GAGVSQSPRYKVAKRGQDVALRCDPISGHVSLFWYQQALGQGPEFLTYFQNEAQLDKSGLPSDRFFAERPEGSVSTLKIQRTQQEDSAVYLCASSKGQGWNEQFFGPGTRLTVL.

The rearrangement joins TRBV29-1 to TRBJ2-3; unclear D gene. Trimming removed 3 bases at V and 6 bases at J, with 7 bases between. The germline CDR1 and CDR2 sequences are SQVTM and ANQGSEA. The CDR3 sequence is 11 residues long. The CDR3, as DNA: TGCAGCGTTGAGCATTTGGATACGCAGTATTTT. Protein: CSVEHLDTQYF.